This TCR beta chain was sequenced in a study of T cell repertoires in ileal Crohn's disease. Study in general: Median disease duration was approximately eight years; approximately 32% smoked at surgery.

This clone was detected a few times. TCRB immunosequencing input was around 460 nanograms of biopsy DNA per sample. Data came from immunoSEQ multiplex PCR; TCRdb stores just in-frame clones and leaves some out. The repertoire holds 17,000 or so clones, with around 88% as singletons. Trimming stripped 1 base from V and 4 bases from J, with 12 bases between. Germline CDR1 SGHRS, CDR2 YFSETQ. The CDR3 contains 15 residues. This receptor was obtained from an adult with Crohn's disease. The material sequenced was ileal tissue. The V and J genes are TRBV5-1 and TRBJ2-1; D possibly corresponds to TRBD1 (6 bases). In DNA form, the CDR3 reads TGCGCCAGCAGCTTGTCCCCAGGGGTTTACAATGAGCAGTTCTTC. Its protein is CASSLSPGVYNEQFF.